The 30 T cell receptor beta chains below all came from one sample that was sequenced in a study of cytomegalovirus exposure and HLA in healthy donors. Primers for the PCR totalled 60 Vbeta and 13 Jbeta. The method was immunoSEQ multiplex PCR; TCRdb's version includes in-frame clones alone and lacks a portion of them. Here the sample spans 100,000 to 150,000 clones, about 79% being singletons. Sequencing used PBMCs. The source is a man aged 45 to 65 in good health and CMV-seronegative.

The CDR3 is CASSFGTGGANIQYF. The CDR3 nucleotides read TGTGCCAGCAGCTTCGGGACAGGGGGGGCAAACATTCAGTACTTC. The chain uses TRBV11-2 and TRBJ2-4; 11 nucleotides agree with TRBD1. V was pared by 3 bases and J by 6 bases, with 4 bases of the junction left unmatched. Germline V lookup: CDR1 SGHAT, CDR2 FQNNGV. The CDR3 has 15 residues.

This chain connects TRBV28 to TRBJ1-6; D might be TRBD1 (5 bases). CDR1 and CDR2 (germline): MDHEN, SYDVKM. The V and J ends lost 5 bases and 10 bases respectively, with 15 bases between them. CDR3 length: 14 residues. This chain's CDR3 is CASSPGGLRSPLHF. The CDR3 DNA reads as TGTGCCAGCAGTCCCGGGGGACTGAGGTCACCCCTCCACTTT.

The rearrangement uses TRBV30 and TRBJ2-7, with 9 bases fitting TRBD1. Germline CDR1 reads GTSNPN; CDR2 reads SVGIG (reference sequence). The CDR3 spans 14 residues. V dropped 0 bases and J dropped 6; count of bases not matched to a gene: 6. CDR3 amino acids: CAWSVSTGGGEQYF. CDR3 coding DNA: TGTGCCTGGAGTGTCTCAACAGGGGGCGGCGAGCAGTACTTC.

This clone was counted only a few times. V and J are TRBV2 and TRBJ1-5; 9 nucleotides agree with TRBD1. The germline gives CDR1 SNHLY, CDR2 FYNNEI. V dropped 11 bases and J dropped 5; count of bases not matched to a gene: 10. This CDR3 is built from 14 residues. The CDR3 coding sequence is TGTGCCTCCAGTGGGGGGACAGGGCATCAGCCCCAGCATTTT. This sequence encodes CASSGGTGHQPQHF.

This chain links TRBV2 with TRBJ1-2, with 11 bases that match TRBD1. Germline assignment: CDR1 SNHLY and CDR2 FYNNEI. The CDR3 consists of 14 residues. The V segment lost 6 bases and the J segment 4 bases; nucleotides outside the gene matches: 4. The CDR3 sequence is CASSGTGGGYGYTF. CDR3 sequence (DNA): TGTGCCAGCAGCGGGACAGGGGGAGGCTATGGCTACACCTTC.

In its sample, this clone was seen a few times. This rearrangement joins TRBV10-3 to TRBJ2-2; possibly TRBD1 for D (5 bases). Germline CDR1 ENHRY, CDR2 SYGVKD. Deletions cut 8 bases from V and 0 bases from J, with 13 bases between. This CDR3 spans 15 amino acids. Here the CDR3 reads CAIGIKGPNTGELFF. The CDR3 DNA sequence: TGTGCCATCGGGATCAAGGGGCCGAACACCGGGGAGCTGTTTTTT.

The chain employs TRBV7-9 and TRBJ1-4; D may be TRBD1 (5 bases). This CDR3 has 16 amino acids. Germline V CDR1 and CDR2: SEHNR, FQNEAQ (reference sequence). V lost 3 bases to trimming and J lost 3 bases, with 14 bases between them. As DNA, the CDR3 is TGTGCCAGCAGCTTCCAAGCAGGGAAGGCTAATGAAAAACTGTTTTTT. Amino acid sequence: CASSFQAGKANEKLFF.

The chain joins TRBV29-1 to TRBJ2-2; the match to TRBD2 covers 11 bases. The J segment lost 2 bases and the V segment lost 6 bases, leaving 2 bases of the junction unmatched. Germline V gene lookup returns CDR1 SQVTM and CDR2 ANQGSEA. The CDR3 consists of 14 residues. CDR3 in amino acids: CSVTSGDNTGELFF. In nucleotides, the CDR3 is TGCAGCGTGACTAGCGGGGACAACACCGGGGAGCTGTTTTTT.

This rearrangement joins TRBV15 to TRBJ2-1, with TRBD2 matching 13 bases. The trim removed 6 bases at V and 6 bases at J, leaving 5 bases unmatched. The CDR3 has 15 residues. Germline V gives CDR1 LNHNV, CDR2 YYDKDF (reference sequence). CDR3 in amino acids: CATSERLAGGNEQFF. In DNA, the CDR3 is TGTGCCACCAGTGAACGACTAGCGGGGGGCAATGAGCAGTTCTTC.

CDR3 sequence (DNA): TGCGCCAGCAGCCAAGAAGGGGCCGATGAGCAGTTCTTC. Translated: CASSQEGADEQFF. This rearrangement joins TRBV4-3 to TRBJ2-1, with a tentative D call TRBD1 (5 bases). V dropped 0 bases and J dropped 8 bases, with 8 bases sitting between them. This CDR3 contains 13 residues. Germline V CDR1 and CDR2: LGHNA, YSLEER.

J is TRBJ1-5 and V is TRBV7-2; TRBD1 matches at 8 bases. Per the germline V gene, CDR1 is SGHTA and CDR2 is FQGNSA. The CDR3 sequence is 14 residues long. The V segment lost 5 bases and the J segment 10 bases; nucleotides outside the gene matches: 10. The CDR3 sequence: CASSPRDRRVPQHF. The CDR3 region has the DNA TGTGCCAGCAGCCCCCGGGACAGGCGAGTACCCCAGCATTTT.

In its sample, this clone was seen a few times. The chain recombines TRBV5-1 with TRBJ2-7; weak D call: TRBD2 (5 bases). Deletions cut 7 bases from V and 2 bases from J, with 19 bases between. The germline CDR1 and CDR2 sequences are SGHRS and YFSETQ. CDR3 length equals 15 residues. This CDR3 is CASVGRGASPYEQYF. CDR3 in DNA: TGCGCCAGCGTGGGTCGGGGTGCCTCTCCCTACGAGCAGTACTTC.

This clone came up a few times. The gene calls are TRBV9 and TRBJ2-7; 15 bases fit TRBD2. The CDR3 loop spans 15 amino acids. The germline V gene encodes CDR1 SGDLS and CDR2 YYNGEE. The ends lost 3 bases at V and 4 bases at J; junction bases unmatched: 2. The CDR3 region is CASSEGTSGGYEQYF. CDR3 coding DNA: TGTGCCAGCAGCGAGGGGACTAGCGGGGGGTACGAGCAGTACTTC.

The chain is built from TRBV28 and TRBJ1-2; possibly TRBD1 for D (6 bases). Germline CDR1 reads MDHEN; CDR2 reads SYDVKM. V gave up 2 bases and J gave up 2 bases, with 15 bases separating them. The CDR3 is 16 amino acids. CDR3 DNA sequence: TGTGCCAGCAGTTTAACCGTGACAGGCGACAACTATGGCTACACCTTC. Protein: CASSLTVTGDNYGYTF.

This clone turned up a few times. The rearrangement joins TRBV7-8 to TRBJ2-5; maybe TRBD1 (6 bases). This CDR3 is 14 amino acids long. V lost 5 bases and J lost 5, with 15 bases in between. Germline CDR1 SGHVS, CDR2 FQNEAQ. CDR3 in DNA: TGTGCCAGCAGCCCGGCCCCAGGGGTTGAGACCCAGTACTTC. This gives the protein CASSPAPGVETQYF.

This clone was seen more than once but under ten times. V and J are TRBV5-4 and TRBJ2-5; the match to TRBD2 covers 7 bases. The CDR3 consists of 15 residues. Per germline, CDR1 SGHNT and CDR2 YYREEE (reference sequence). V was clipped by 8 bases and J by 2 bases; unmatched bases: 12. The CDR3 sequence: CASWGGGRLQETQYF. In DNA, the CDR3 is TGTGCCAGTTGGGGGGGAGGGCGATTACAAGAGACCCAGTACTTC.

The chain is built from TRBV27 and TRBJ1-4; TRBD1 matches 9 bases. The CDR3 sequence is 17 residues long. Germline assignment: CDR1 MNHEY and CDR2 SMNVEV (reference sequence). Germline trimming cut 4 bases from V and 5 bases from J; bases unmatched to any gene: 11. The CDR3 DNA sequence: TGTGCCAGCAGTTCGGGATTCACAGGGGGCGCGAATGAAAAACTGTTTTTT. It yields the protein CASSSGFTGGANEKLFF.

The genes are TRBV6-5 and TRBJ1-1; TRBD1 is a possible D gene (6 bases). The CDR3 contains 13 residues. Trimming left V 7 bases short and J 1 base short, with 10 bases between. CDR1 and CDR2 (germline): MNHEY, SVGAGI. The CDR3: CASTQGQNTEAFF. As DNA, the CDR3 is TGTGCCAGCACCCAGGGGCAGAACACTGAAGCTTTCTTT.

The gene calls are TRBV11-2 and TRBJ2-2, with a possible D match to TRBD1 (5 bases). The CDR3 length is 14 residues. The germline gives CDR1 SGHAT, CDR2 FQNNGV. The V end lost 5 bases, the J end lost 1 base, and 8 bases lay between the germline ends. The CDR3 bases are TGTGCCAGCAGCCGCACAGGGAACACCGGGGAGCTGTTTTTT. Translation: CASSRTGNTGELFF.

The CDR3 nucleotides are TGTGCCAGCATCAACCTAGGGGGAGATACGCAGTATTTT. Translation gives CASINLGGDTQYF. V usage is TRBV11-2 and J usage is TRBJ2-3; D may be TRBD1 (6 bases). The CDR3 extends over 13 amino acids. Germline CDR1 SGHAT, CDR2 FQNNGV. Trimming removed 7 bases at V and 5 bases at J, with 13 bases between.

The rearrangement uses TRBV10-3 and TRBJ2-1; no reliable D call. CDR1 is ENHRY, CDR2 SYGVKD, per germline. Trimming took off 4 bases at V and 5 bases at J, with 9 bases between the two ends. CDR3 length equals 13 residues. CDR3 nucleotides: TGTGCCATCAGTGCACGCGGAGACAATGAGCAGTTCTTC. Residues: CAISARGDNEQFF.

The rearrangement joins TRBV5-6 to TRBJ1-2, with 8 bases aligning to TRBD1. CDR3 length: 16 residues. V lost 4 bases and J lost 2; bases outside the gene matches: 10. Germline V CDR1 and CDR2: SGHDT, YYEEEE. CDR3: CASSPILGQGNYGYTF. The CDR3 DNA follows: TGTGCCAGCAGCCCGATATTAGGACAGGGAAACTATGGCTACACCTTC.

This clone was observed a few times. Written as DNA, the CDR3 is TGTGCCAGCAGCATTGGGGGGGGTGGCTACACCTTC. Translating gives CASSIGGGGYTF. This chain joins TRBV6-1 and TRBJ1-2, with D possibly TRBD1 on 5 matching bases. The CDR3 consists of 12 residues. Deletions cut 6 bases from V and 7 bases from J, with 12 bases between. The germline CDR1 and CDR2 sequences are MNHNS and SASEGT.

This clone was observed a handful of times. J is TRBJ1-2 and V is TRBV5-1; possibly TRBD1 for D (5 bases). Germline loops: CDR1 SGHRS, CDR2 YFSETQ. Trimming shortened V by 4 bases and J by 3 bases, and 10 bases separated the two germline ends. This CDR3 comprises 13 residues. This chain's CDR3 is CASSQQGDYGYTF. DNA for the CDR3: TGCGCCAGCAGCCAACAAGGGGACTATGGCTACACCTTC.

This clone has only one observation. V gene TRBV23-1 combines with J gene TRBJ1-1; 11 nucleotides match TRBD1. TRBV23-1 is an ORF, and what it does is uncertain. The J segment lost 7 bases and the V segment lost 4 bases, leaving 17 bases of the junction unmatched. The CDR3 length is 18 residues. This CDR3 is CASSPERDRDRGDNEAFF. As DNA, the CDR3 is TGCGCCAGCAGTCCCGAGCGGGACCGGGACAGGGGGGACAATGAAGCTTTCTTT.

This chain uses TRBV18 with TRBJ1-2; 7 bases are a match to TRBD1. CDR1 and CDR2 from the germline V gene are KGHSH and LQKENI. The CDR3 consists of 15 residues. V shed 2 bases, J shed 5 bases, and the junction held 8 bases outside the gene matches. Here the CDR3 reads CASSPGSGGNYGYTF. The CDR3 DNA is TGTGCCAGCTCACCAGGATCAGGGGGGAATTATGGCTACACCTTC.

This chain links TRBV7-8 with TRBJ2-7; 8 nucleotides align to TRBD1. V lost 11 bases to trimming and J lost 2 bases; unmatched junction nucleotides: 8. CDR3 length: 13 amino acids. The germline V gene has CDR1 SGHVS and CDR2 FQNEAQ. CDR3 bases: TGTGCCTCCGGGACAGGCCTCCCCTACGAGCAGTACTTC. Translation: CASGTGLPYEQYF.

The rearrangement joins TRBV18 to TRBJ2-7, with TRBD1 as a possible D gene (6 bases). This CDR3 comprises 13 residues. Germline CDR1 and CDR2: KGHSH and LQKENI. V dropped 5 bases and J dropped 3 bases, with 11 bases sitting between them. The CDR3 DNA reads TGTGCCAGCTCATCGCTGACAGGCTACGAGCAGTACTTC. Amino acids: CASSSLTGYEQYF. The whole variable domain, remainder taken from reference TRBV18 and TRBJ2-7, is NAGVMQNPRHLVRRRGQEARLRCSPMKGHSHVYWYRQLPEEGLKFMVYLQKENIIDESGMPKERFSAEFPKEGPSILRIQQVVRGDSAAYFCASSSLTGYEQYFGPGTRLTVT.

The V and J genes are TRBV7-7 and TRBJ2-1, with TRBD2 as a possible D gene (5 bases). The CDR3 spans 13 residues. Per the germline V gene, CDR1 is SSHAT and CDR2 is FNYEAQ (reference sequence). Trimming removed 1 base from V and 10 bases from J, with 11 bases in between. CDR3 bases: TGTGCCAGCAGCTTAGGGGTGGGGAGCGAGCAGTTCTTC. It is translated as CASSLGVGSEQFF. Based on the CDR3 plus reference TRBV7-7 and TRBJ2-1, the full variable domain is GAGVSQSPRYKVTKRGQDVTLRCDPISSHATLYWYQQALGQGPEFLTYFNYEAQPDKSGLPSDRFSAERPEGSISTLTIQRTEQRDSAMYRCASSLGVGSEQFFGPGTRLTVL.

The chain links TRBV9 to TRBJ2-5; tentative D call: TRBD1 (5 bases). The CDR3 has 16 amino acids. From germline, CDR1 is SGDLS and CDR2 YYNGEE. Trimming pared 0 bases from V and 5 bases from J, leaving 17 bases between. The chain's CDR3 is CASSVGAGRIGETQYF. As DNA, the CDR3 is TGTGCCAGCAGCGTAGGGGCAGGGCGGATCGGGGAGACCCAGTACTTC.